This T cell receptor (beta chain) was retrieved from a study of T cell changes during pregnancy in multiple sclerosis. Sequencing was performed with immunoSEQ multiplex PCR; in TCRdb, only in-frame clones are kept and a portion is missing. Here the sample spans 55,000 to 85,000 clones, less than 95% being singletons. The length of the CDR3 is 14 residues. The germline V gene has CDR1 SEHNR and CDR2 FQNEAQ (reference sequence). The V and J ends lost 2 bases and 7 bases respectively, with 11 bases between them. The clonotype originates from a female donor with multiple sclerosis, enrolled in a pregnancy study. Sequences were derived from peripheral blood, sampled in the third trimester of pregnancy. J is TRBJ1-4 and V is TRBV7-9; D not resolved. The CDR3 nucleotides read TGTGCCAGCAGCTTATTGGCAGGTGGTGAAAAACTGTTTTTT. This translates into CASSLLAGGEKLFF.